The present entry profiles one T cell receptor (beta chain) with its context. Its matching antigen is unknown. These data are taken from a study of blood T cells in healthy people across ages. Points from the study as a whole: In long-lived donors, naive CD4+ cell counts and diversity exceeded those of aged donors. Measured against age, TCR beta diversity per million T cells decreased in a roughly linear manner.

Each individual donor underwent a draw of ten milliliters of peripheral blood. Using a J-beta primer mix together with a sample-barcoded 5' primer, a second PCR was run for roughly 7 to 11 cycles. TCRdb used MiXCR to reprocess the 5' RACE reads, holding one entry per CDR3 protein. The table records around 870,000 distinct CDR3 sequences, 29% of them present only once. This TCR was recovered from a woman of 80 years or more in good health. The sample was blood.

CDR3 protein: CASSTAGGRIYNEQFF. CDR3 nucleotide sequence: TGTGCCAGCAGCACGGCAGGGGGGCGGATTTACAATGAGCAGTTCTTC. The genes are TRBV7-2 and TRBJ2-1, with a tentative D call TRBD1 (7 bases). The length of the CDR3 is 16 residues. Looked up from germline, CDR1 is SGHTA and CDR2 is FQGNSA. Trimming left V 5 bases short and J 4 bases short, with 18 bases between.